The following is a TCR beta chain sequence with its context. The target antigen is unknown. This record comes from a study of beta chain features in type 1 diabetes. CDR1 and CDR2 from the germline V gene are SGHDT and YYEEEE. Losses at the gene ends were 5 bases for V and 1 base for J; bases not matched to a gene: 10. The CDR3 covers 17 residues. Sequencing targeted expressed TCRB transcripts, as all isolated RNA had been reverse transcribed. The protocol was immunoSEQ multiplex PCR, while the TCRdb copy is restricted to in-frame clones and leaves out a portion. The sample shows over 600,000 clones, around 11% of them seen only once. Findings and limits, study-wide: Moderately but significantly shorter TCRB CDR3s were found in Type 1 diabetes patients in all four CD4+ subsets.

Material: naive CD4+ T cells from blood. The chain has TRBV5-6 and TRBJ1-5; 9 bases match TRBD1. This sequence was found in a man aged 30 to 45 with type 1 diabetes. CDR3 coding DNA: TGTGCCAGCAGTCGACGGGGACAGGGATCCAGCAATCAGCCCCAGCATTTT. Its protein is CASSRRGQGSSNQPQHF. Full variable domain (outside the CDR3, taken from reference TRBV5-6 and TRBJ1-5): DAGVTQSPTHLIKTRGQQVTLRCSPKSGHDTVSWYQQALGQGPQFIFQYYEEEERQRGNFPDRFSGHQFPNYSSELNVNALLLGDSALYLCASSRRGQGSSNQPQHFGDGTRLSIL.